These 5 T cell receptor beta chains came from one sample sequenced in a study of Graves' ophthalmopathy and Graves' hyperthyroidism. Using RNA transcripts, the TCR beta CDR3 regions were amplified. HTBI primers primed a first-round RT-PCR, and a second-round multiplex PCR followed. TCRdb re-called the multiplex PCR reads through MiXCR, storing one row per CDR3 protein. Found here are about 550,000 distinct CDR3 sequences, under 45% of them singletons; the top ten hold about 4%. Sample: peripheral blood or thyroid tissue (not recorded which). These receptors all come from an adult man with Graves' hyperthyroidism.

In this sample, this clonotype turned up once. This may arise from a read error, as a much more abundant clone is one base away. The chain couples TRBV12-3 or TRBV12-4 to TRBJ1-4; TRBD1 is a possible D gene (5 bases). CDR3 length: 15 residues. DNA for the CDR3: TGTGCCAGCAGTTACGAGGGGAATGGGAATGAAGAACTGTTTTTT. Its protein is CASSYEGNGNEELFF.

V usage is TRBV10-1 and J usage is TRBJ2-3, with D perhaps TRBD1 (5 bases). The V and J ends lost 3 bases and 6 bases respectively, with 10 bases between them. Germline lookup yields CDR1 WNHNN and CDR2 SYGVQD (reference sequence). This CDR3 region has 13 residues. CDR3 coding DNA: TGCGCCAGCAGTGATAGGGGTTGGGATACGCAGTATTTT. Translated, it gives CASSDRGWDTQYF.

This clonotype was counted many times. This CDR3 reads CAIGGLGEQYF. The CDR3 DNA is TGTGCCATCGGGGGGTTGGGCGAGCAGTACTTC. This chain joins TRBV10-3 and TRBJ2-7; tentative D call: TRBD2 (6 bases). Germline CDR1 is ENHRY and CDR2 is SYGVKD. The CDR3 covers 11 residues. Trimming removed 8 bases from V and 6 bases from J, with 11 bases in between.

In DNA form, the CDR3 reads TGCAGTGCTAGAGAGGGTAGCATCGAGCAGTACTTC. This sequence encodes CSAREGSIEQYF. The chain links TRBV20-1 to TRBJ2-7; no reliable D call. The CDR3 totals 12 residues. Trimming took off 0 bases at V and 6 bases at J, with 9 bases between the two ends. The germline CDR1 and CDR2 sequences are DFQATT and SNEGSKA (reference sequence).

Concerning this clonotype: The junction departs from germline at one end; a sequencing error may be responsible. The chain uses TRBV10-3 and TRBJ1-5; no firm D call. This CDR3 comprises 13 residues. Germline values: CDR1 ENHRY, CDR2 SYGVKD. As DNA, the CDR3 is TGTGCCAGCAGTGAGGTGGCTGATCAGCCCCAGCATTTT. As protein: CASSEVADQPQHF.